These 32 T cell receptor beta chains came from one sample sequenced in a study of blood T cell repertoires in COVID-19 (dated by TCRdb to the early 2020s). Library preparation employed the immunoSEQ multiplex PCR assay. The table comes from immuneACCESS by way of TCRdb, which keeps in-frame sequences with V and J called. Part of the clones is missing from these tables; in studies checked, under half for an unresolved V gene and the rest for unknown reasons. The sample contains hundreds of thousands of clones, around 90% of them found a single time. The ten largest clones capture roughly 0.78% of the sample. Sequenced material: peripheral blood. The receptor source for this set is a man between 18 and 35 years old with COVID-19, enrolled during active disease.

The CDR3 protein is CASSFWELFF. The CDR3 DNA is TGTGCCAGCAGCTTCTGGGAGCTGTTTTTT. The chain couples TRBV7-9 to TRBJ2-2; D unclear. The V gene lost 3 bases and the J gene lost 9 bases, with 2 bases spanning the gap. The CDR3 runs to 10 residues. The V gene's germline CDR1 is SEHNR and CDR2 FQNEAQ (reference sequence).

This chain joins TRBV7-6 and TRBJ2-3; 7 positions agree with TRBD1. CDR1 is SGHVS, CDR2 FNYEAQ, per germline. This CDR3 region has 15 residues. V shed 1 base and J 2 bases; nucleotides not matched to a gene: 3. The CDR3 DNA sequence: TGTGCCAGCAGCTTAGGGGGACAGCTCACAGATACGCAGTATTTT. Amino acids: CASSLGGQLTDTQYF.

The chain carries TRBV2 and TRBJ2-7; D call uncertain. Trimming left V 6 bases short and J 11 bases short, with 17 bases between. CDR3 length: 12 amino acids. The germline V gene encodes CDR1 SNHLY and CDR2 FYNNEI. The CDR3 DNA sequence: TGTGCCAGCAGGCTTGAAATTTCTCGGGAGTACTTC. Encoded protein: CASRLEISREYF.

Many counts were recorded for this clone. The rearrangement links TRBV5-4 to TRBJ1-4; 9 nucleotides match TRBD1. The CDR3 has 16 residues. After removal of 3 bases from V and 4 bases from J, the junction contained 7 bases not matched to a gene. CDR1 is SGHNT and CDR2 is YYREEE in the germline V gene (reference sequence). The DNA for the CDR3 is TGTGCCAGCAGCTCCGGACAGGGGACCCGTAATGAAAAACTGTTTTTT. This gives the protein CASSSGQGTRNEKLFF.

V usage is TRBV7-9 and J usage is TRBJ2-6, with 8 bases identical to TRBD1. V lost 2 bases to trimming and J lost 0 bases; unmatched junction nucleotides: 9. Germline values: CDR1 SEHNR, CDR2 FQNEAQ (reference sequence). The CDR3 totals 19 residues. CDR3 loop: CASSLIYQGQDSGANVLTF. The CDR3 bases are TGTGCCAGCAGCTTAATTTATCAGGGACAGGACTCTGGGGCCAACGTCCTGACTTTC. Full variable domain (outside the CDR3, taken from reference TRBV7-9 and TRBJ2-6): DTGVSQNPRHKITKRGQNVTFRCDPISEHNRLYWYRQTLGQGPEFLTYFQNEAQLEKSRLLSDRFSAERPKGSFSTLEIQRTEQGDSAMYLCASSLIYQGQDSGANVLTFGAGSRLTVL.

The J gene is TRBJ2-3, the V gene TRBV3-1 (or the pseudogene TRBV3-2), with 7 nucleotides matching TRBD1. This CDR3 has 14 residues. Germline values: CDR1 LGHDT, CDR2 YNNKEL (reference sequence). Losses at the gene ends were 4 bases for V and 9 bases for J; bases not matched to a gene: 10. The CDR3 sequence: CASSPTQPTGTQYF. CDR3 nucleotide sequence: TGTGCCAGCAGCCCGACTCAACCGACAGGGACGCAGTATTTT.

This clone was detected a few times. The chain links TRBV7-9 to TRBJ2-7, with TRBD2 as a possible D gene (5 bases). Germline assignment: CDR1 SEHNR and CDR2 FQNEAQ (reference sequence). The germline V and J ends were trimmed by 4 bases and 7 bases, with 11 bases remaining between them. This CDR3 comprises 12 residues. CDR3: CASSSSPGEQYF. For the CDR3, the DNA is TGTGCCAGCAGCTCCTCACCGGGGGAGCAGTACTTC.

This clone has a single count. The chain combines TRBV6-2 or TRBV6-3 with TRBJ2-2, with D tentatively TRBD2 (7 bases). The V end lost 2 bases, the J end lost 3 bases, and 13 bases lay between the germline ends. The CDR3 has 16 amino acids. Germline CDR1 is MNHEY and CDR2 is SVGEGT. This chain's CDR3 is CASSYRPGGYTGELFF. CDR3 nucleotides: TGTGCCAGCAGTTACCGTCCGGGGGGCTACACCGGGGAGCTGTTTTTT.

V and J are TRBV19 and TRBJ2-3, with 8 nucleotides matching TRBD1. The germline V gene encodes CDR1 LNHDA and CDR2 SQIVND (reference sequence). Trimming took 3 bases from V and 5 from J; bases not matched to a gene: 7. This CDR3 comprises 15 residues. The CDR3 spells CASSMKQGARDTQYF. The CDR3, as DNA: TGTGCCAGTAGTATGAAGCAGGGGGCGAGAGATACGCAGTATTTT.

This rearrangement joins TRBV5-1 to TRBJ2-3, with a tentative D call TRBD2 (6 bases). Germline V CDR1 and CDR2: SGHRS, YFSETQ. V lost 4 bases and J 4 bases, leaving 16 bases between the germline ends. There are 15 residues in the CDR3. CDR3 sequence reads: CASSRGTAGSDTQYF. CDR3 coding DNA: TGCGCCAGCAGCCGCGGGACGGCCGGCTCAGATACGCAGTATTTT.

This clone was observed a single time. The chain has TRBV10-2 and TRBJ2-5; a possible D gene is TRBD2 (6 bases). Per the germline V gene, CDR1 is WSHSY and CDR2 is SAAADI. The CDR3 covers 14 residues. Trimming removed 6 bases at V and 0 bases at J, with 11 bases between. CDR3 nucleotides: TGCGCCAGCAGGCGGGACGGATACCAAGAGACCCAGTACTTC. Translating gives CASRRDGYQETQYF.

The CDR3 reads CASSALGQGREQYF. In DNA, the CDR3 is TGTGCCAGCAGTGCTCTCGGACAGGGTCGCGAGCAGTACTTC. The V gene is TRBV25-1, the J gene TRBJ2-7; TRBD1 matches 8 bases. The CDR3 runs 14 residues. Germline CDR1 MGHDK, CDR2 SYGVNS. V gave up 4 bases and J gave up 6 bases; unmatched junction bases: 8.

This chain connects TRBV13 to TRBJ1-1; no clear D. This CDR3 is 15 amino acids long. Germline V gene lookup returns CDR1 PRHDT and CDR2 FYEKMQ (reference sequence). Trimming left V 0 bases short and J 1 base short, with 9 bases between. CDR3 DNA: TGTGCCAGCAGCTTAGGTCTGGGAGGGAACACTGAAGCTTTCTTT. It specifies CASSLGLGGNTEAFF.

The chain is built from TRBV27 and TRBJ2-3; weak D call: TRBD2 (7 bases). CDR1 and CDR2 from the germline V gene are MNHEY and SMNVEV (reference sequence). This CDR3 is 15 amino acids long. V lost 6 bases to trimming and J lost 8 bases, with 21 bases between them. The CDR3 DNA is TGTGCCAGCAGGGGGGGGCTAGCGGCCCCAGGTACGCAGTATTTT. It yields the protein CASRGGLAAPGTQYF.

About this clone: Other DNA sequences of this sample code for an identical CDR3. This rearrangement joins TRBV3-1 (or the pseudogene TRBV3-2) to TRBJ2-7, with D uncertain. This CDR3 comprises 12 residues. V shed 2 bases and J shed 1 base, with 3 bases lying between them. Per the germline V gene, CDR1 is LGHDT and CDR2 is YNNKEL (reference sequence). CDR3 nucleotides: TGTGCCAGCAGCCAACTGTCCTACGAGCAGTACTTC. This translates into CASSQLSYEQYF.

This sequence joins TRBV9 and TRBJ2-7; 8 bases agree with TRBD2. The CDR3 contains 14 residues. With V trimmed by 4 bases and J by 6 bases, 9 bases remained unmatched. The germline gives CDR1 SGDLS, CDR2 YYNGEE. The CDR3 DNA is TGTGCCAGCAGCCCCGACAGCGGGAGTTTCGAGCAGTACTTC. Its protein is CASSPDSGSFEQYF.

With respect to this clone: This sample also contains other DNA sequences that code for the same CDR3. The J gene is TRBJ2-7, the V gene TRBV11-3; D is uncertain. CDR3 length equals 14 residues. Trimming pared 0 bases from V and 0 bases from J, leaving 6 bases between. Germline CDR1 reads SGHNT; CDR2 reads YENEEA. The CDR3 spells CASSLDGPSYEQYF. The CDR3 region has the DNA TGTGCCAGCAGCTTAGATGGGCCCTCCTACGAGCAGTACTTC.

This clone has just a few counts. V and J are TRBV12-3 or TRBV12-4 and TRBJ1-1, with a weak D call TRBD1 (5 bases). Trimming pared 6 bases from V and 11 bases from J, leaving 16 bases between. The CDR3 is made up of 12 amino acids. CDR3 protein: CASSPLSRGAFF. CDR3 nucleotides: TGTGCCAGCAGCCCCCTCTCCCGGGGGGCTTTCTTT.

J is TRBJ1-4 and V is TRBV7-9; a weak D match, TRBD1 (5 bases). CDR3 size: 15 residues. The V gene's germline CDR1 is SEHNR and CDR2 FQNEAQ (reference sequence). The V and J ends lost 3 bases and 0 bases respectively, with 8 bases between them. Here the CDR3 DNA reads TGTGCCAGCAGCTTTGGGGCAACAACTAATGAAAAACTGTTTTTT. This codes for CASSFGATTNEKLFF.

This chain uses TRBV12-3 or TRBV12-4 with TRBJ2-7; D is perhaps TRBD2 (6 bases). V dropped 3 bases and J dropped 6 bases, with 9 bases sitting between them. The CDR3 has 12 residues. CDR3 loop: CASSFGGIEQYF. In DNA form, the CDR3 reads TGTGCCAGCAGTTTTGGAGGGATCGAGCAGTACTTC.

The gene calls are TRBV14 and TRBJ2-7, with TRBD2 matching 12 bases. This CDR3 region has 15 residues. The germline V gene encodes CDR1 SGHDN and CDR2 FVKESK. With 4 bases clipped from V and 6 bases from J, the junction kept 7 bases outside the gene matches. The CDR3 DNA is TGTGCCAGCAGCCTGCTAGCGGGAGGGTCGGTCGAGCAGTACTTC. It translates to CASSLLAGGSVEQYF.

The rearrangement uses TRBV12-5 and TRBJ2-1; 14 bases are shared with TRBD2. V trimming: 6 bases; J trimming: 5 bases; junction bases outside the gene matches: 3. This CDR3 has 15 residues. CDR1 is LGHNT, CDR2 FRNRAP, per germline. CDR3 loop: CASGSGLAGDNEQFF. The CDR3 DNA is TGTGCTAGTGGCTCGGGACTAGCGGGGGACAATGAGCAGTTCTTC.

The V gene is TRBV6-5, the J gene TRBJ2-1; 7 nucleotides match TRBD2. The CDR3 runs to 15 residues. The germline V gene encodes CDR1 MNHEY and CDR2 SVGAGI. Germline trimming cut 4 bases from V and 5 bases from J; bases unmatched to any gene: 8. CDR3 coding DNA: TGTGCCAGCAGTTCCTCAAGACTAGCAGACAATGAGCAGTTCTTC. It yields the protein CASSSSRLADNEQFF.

This clone was counted once. The chain employs TRBV29-1 and TRBJ2-7, with 10 positions matching TRBD2. This CDR3 is built from 16 residues. Germline V gives CDR1 SQVTM, CDR2 ANQGSEA. The V gene end was trimmed by 4 bases and the J gene end by 2 bases; junction bases not matched to a gene: 11. The CDR3 DNA sequence: TGCAGCGTTGGGACAGGACTAGCGGAATCTCCCTACGAGCAGTACTTC. Amino acids: CSVGTGLAESPYEQYF.

The V and J genes are TRBV4-2 and TRBJ1-6, with D possibly being TRBD1 (5 bases). This CDR3 spans 14 amino acids. Germline CDR1 LGHNA, CDR2 YNFKEQ. Trimming stripped 4 bases from V and 5 bases from J, with 9 bases between. For the CDR3, the DNA is TGTGCCAGCAGCCTGGAGGGGAATAATTCACCCCTCCACTTT. It codes for CASSLEGNNSPLHF.

The chain has TRBV10-1 and TRBJ1-2, with D possibly matching TRBD1 (6 bases). CDR3 length: 15 residues. Trimming cost V 6 bases and J 6 bases, with 20 bases left between them. Germline loops: CDR1 WNHNN, CDR2 SYGVQD (reference sequence). In DNA, the CDR3 is TGCGCCAGCAGCGGATCCCTGGACAGATTAAATGGCTACACCTTC. This sequence encodes CASSGSLDRLNGYTF.

V usage is TRBV6-1 and J usage is TRBJ1-2; TRBD1 might be the D (6 bases). Deletions cut 3 bases from V and 3 bases from J, with 14 bases between. Germline loops: CDR1 MNHNS, CDR2 SASEGT. This CDR3 has 15 residues. The CDR3 is CASSDAPGADYGYTF. The DNA of the CDR3 is TGTGCCAGCAGTGACGCCCCAGGGGCAGACTATGGCTACACCTTC.

The rearrangement uses TRBV6-5 and TRBJ2-3; D ambiguous. With 6 bases removed from V and 6 bases from J, the gap between germline ends came to 10 bases. The germline CDR1 and CDR2 sequences are MNHEY and SVGAGI. The CDR3 has 12 residues. This CDR3 reads CASRRSGDTQYF. CDR3 in DNA: TGTGCCAGCAGAAGGTCCGGGGATACGCAGTATTTT.

The CDR3 loop reads CAIRTSGGSETQYF. The CDR3 nucleotides read TGTGCCATCAGAACTAGCGGGGGAAGTGAGACCCAGTACTTC. V and J are TRBV10-3 and TRBJ2-5, with 11 positions matching TRBD2. V dropped 6 bases and J dropped 5; count of bases not matched to a gene: 5. CDR3 size: 14 residues. Germline loops: CDR1 ENHRY, CDR2 SYGVKD.

This rearrangement joins TRBV20-1 to TRBJ2-2; no reliable D call. CDR3 length: 11 amino acids. Germline assignment: CDR1 DFQATT and CDR2 SNEGSKA (reference sequence). Trimming left V 3 bases short and J 8 bases short, with 7 bases between. The CDR3 loop reads CSASLGGELFF. Here the CDR3 DNA reads TGCAGTGCTAGTCTCGGGGGGGAGCTGTTTTTT.

V usage is TRBV19 and J usage is TRBJ2-2; 9 positions match TRBD1. Trimming removed 4 bases from V and 7 bases from J; junction bases left unmatched: 4. The germline gives CDR1 LNHDA, CDR2 SQIVND (reference sequence). This CDR3 is 14 amino acids long. In DNA form, the CDR3 reads TGTGCCAGTAGTAGTACAGGGGGCGGCGGGGAGCTGTTTTTT. Translation: CASSSTGGGGELFF.

The V gene is TRBV27, the J gene TRBJ2-3; 11 bases agree with TRBD2. Per germline, CDR1 MNHEY and CDR2 SMNVEV (reference sequence). V dropped 6 bases and J dropped 2; count of bases not matched to a gene: 7. This CDR3 has 16 amino acids. CDR3 in DNA: TGTGCCAGCAGGACGCTAGCGGGAGGCCCCACAGATACGCAGTATTTT. Its protein is CASRTLAGGPTDTQYF.